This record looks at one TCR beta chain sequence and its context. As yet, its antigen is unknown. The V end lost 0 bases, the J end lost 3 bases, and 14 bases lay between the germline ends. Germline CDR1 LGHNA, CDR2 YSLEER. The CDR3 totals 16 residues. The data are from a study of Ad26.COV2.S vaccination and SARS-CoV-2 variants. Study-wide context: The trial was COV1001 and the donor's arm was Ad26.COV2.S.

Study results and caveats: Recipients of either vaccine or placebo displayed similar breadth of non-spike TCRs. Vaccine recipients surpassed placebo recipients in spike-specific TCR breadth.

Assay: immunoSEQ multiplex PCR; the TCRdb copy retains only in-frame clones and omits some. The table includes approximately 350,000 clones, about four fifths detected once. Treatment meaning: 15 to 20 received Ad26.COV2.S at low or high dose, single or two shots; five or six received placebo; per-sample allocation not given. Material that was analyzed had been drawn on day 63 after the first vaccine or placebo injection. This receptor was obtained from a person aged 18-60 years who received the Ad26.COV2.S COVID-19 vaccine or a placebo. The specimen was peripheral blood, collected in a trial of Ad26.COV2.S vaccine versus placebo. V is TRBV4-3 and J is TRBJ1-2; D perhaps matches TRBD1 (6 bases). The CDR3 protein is CASSQDGGGIYYGYTF. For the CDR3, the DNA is TGCGCCAGCAGCCAAGATGGAGGGGGGATTTACTATGGCTACACCTTC.